This note documents a single TCR beta chain sequence. The method was immunoSEQ multiplex PCR; TCRdb's version includes in-frame clones alone and lacks a portion of them. Here the sample spans approximately 140,000 clones, roughly 90% being singletons. Which cohort a participant joined came from the clinical history participants gave. Cohort 3 recovery required two negative PCRs, clearance, or symptom resolution. This CDR3 contains 15 residues. V was cut by 1 base and J by 1 base, with 8 bases left in between. CDR1 is SGHAT, CDR2 FQNNGV, per germline. These data belong to a study of blood T cell repertoires in COVID-19.

The rearrangement uses TRBV11-2 and TRBJ1-5, with D possibly matching TRBD1 (5 bases). The TCR was taken from a woman aged 50 to 65 who had recovered from COVID-19. Sequenced: PBMCs or T cells enriched from blood (not recorded which). The CDR3, as DNA: TGTGCCAGCAGCTTAGGGGGCGCGAGCAATCAGCCCCAGCATTTT. It specifies CASSLGGASNQPQHF.